The entry below describes one T cell receptor beta chain. These data come from a study of blood T cell repertoires in COVID-19. Method: immunoSEQ multiplex PCR; TCRdb's copy keeps in-frame clones and lacks some. The sample holds 30,000 to 40,000 clones, roughly nine tenths seen once. After removal of 5 bases from V and 3 bases from J, the junction contained 2 bases not matched to a gene. The CDR3 consists of 15 residues. In germline, CDR1 is KGHSH, CDR2 LQKENI. This clonotype was obtained from a man aged 45-60 years with active or convalescent COVID-19. The material sequenced was peripheral blood. The chain combines TRBV18 with TRBJ2-5; 14 nucleotides line up with TRBD2. The CDR3 DNA follows: TGTGCCAGCTCAGCGGGACTAGCGGGAGAAGAGACCCAGTACTTC. Amino acids: CASSAGLAGEETQYF.